The 22 T cell receptor beta chains listed next were all sequenced from one sample in a study of blood T cell repertoires in COVID-19. The assay was immunoSEQ multiplex PCR, and TCRdb's table has in-frame clones only and misses some. Among hundreds of thousands of clones listed, roughly 87% were seen once. Sequenced: peripheral blood. The receptors stem from a man aged 18 to 35 with COVID-19, enrolled during active disease.

The chain uses TRBV2 and TRBJ1-6; TRBD1 agrees at 9 bases. V shed 5 bases, J shed 7 bases, and the junction held 6 bases outside the gene matches. This CDR3 comprises 15 residues. Germline CDR1 and CDR2: SNHLY and FYNNEI. In nucleotides, the CDR3 is TGTGCCAGCAGTCCGGGACAGGGAGTCAATTCACCCCTCCACTTT. This gives the protein CASSPGQGVNSPLHF.

There are a few counts of this clone. This rearrangement joins TRBV6-4 to TRBJ1-3; D gene uncertain. The V end was cut by 7 bases, the J end by 0 bases, with 19 bases between. This CDR3 spans 17 amino acids. Germline V CDR1 and CDR2: MRHNA, SNTAGT. The CDR3 loop reads CASIEGPNNNSGNTIYF. CDR3 nucleotides: TGTGCCAGCATTGAGGGCCCTAATAATAACTCTGGAAACACCATATATTTT.

The V and J genes are TRBV6-6 and TRBJ1-1; TRBD1 matches at 7 bases. Germline values: CDR1 MNHNY, CDR2 SVGAGI (reference sequence). The V segment lost 6 bases and the J segment 5 bases; nucleotides outside the gene matches: 3. There are 12 residues in the CDR3. The CDR3 bases are TGTGCCAGCAGCTGGACAGGAACTGAAGCTTTCTTT. Residues: CASSWTGTEAFF.

A note on this clone: This specimen includes other DNA sequences encoding the same CDR3. The chain recombines TRBV27 with TRBJ2-7; D is possibly TRBD2 (5 bases). The CDR3 has 13 amino acids. Germline CDR1 reads MNHEY; CDR2 reads SMNVEV (reference sequence). Trimming stripped 1 base from V and 3 bases from J, with 7 bases between. The CDR3 sequence: CASSLLEGYEQYF. The CDR3 region has the DNA TGTGCCAGCAGTTTATTAGAGGGCTACGAGCAGTACTTC.

The gene calls are TRBV24-1 and TRBJ2-3; tentative D call: TRBD1 (6 bases). Per germline, CDR1 KGHDR and CDR2 SFDVKD. The length of the CDR3 is 16 residues. Trimming stripped 3 bases from V and 2 bases from J, with 14 bases between. CDR3 sequence (DNA): TGTGCCACCAGTGATAAAACAGGGCCGAACACAGATACGCAGTATTTT. Translating it yields CATSDKTGPNTDTQYF.

A single count supports this clone. The chain employs TRBV11-3 and TRBJ2-3; possible D gene TRBD2, 6 bases. The CDR3 sequence is 11 residues long. V was trimmed by 8 bases and J by 6 bases, leaving 9 bases between them. CDR1 and CDR2 (germline): SGHNT, YENEEA. CDR3 loop: CASRGWDTQYF. The DNA for the CDR3 is TGTGCCAGCCGGGGGTGGGATACGCAGTATTTT.

This chain connects TRBV27 to TRBJ2-5; tentative D call: TRBD2 (6 bases). This CDR3 contains 15 residues. Per germline, CDR1 MNHEY and CDR2 SMNVEV (reference sequence). The ends were cut back, 0 bases at V and 4 bases at J, with 12 bases in the middle. CDR3 sequence reads: CASSLSGGGGETQYF. CDR3 nucleotide sequence: TGTGCCAGCAGTTTATCGGGGGGAGGAGGAGAGACCCAGTACTTC.

This clone has more than one count but fewer than ten. The chain couples TRBV7-3 to TRBJ2-2; maybe TRBD2 (6 bases). CDR3 length: 12 amino acids. The V and J ends lost 8 bases and 5 bases respectively, with 9 bases between them. From germline, CDR1 is SGHTA and CDR2 FQGTGA. The CDR3 DNA reads as TGTGCCAGCGGAAGCGGGACCGGGGAGCTGTTTTTT. Translating gives CASGSGTGELFF.

CDR3 protein: CASSGQGFNQPQHF. The DNA of the CDR3 is TGTGCCAGCAGTGGACAGGGGTTCAATCAGCCCCAGCATTTT. The rearrangement uses TRBV2 and TRBJ1-5, with TRBD1 identical over 8 bases. The CDR3 has 14 residues. Germline V gene sequence: CDR1 SNHLY, CDR2 FYNNEI. The V and J ends lost 4 bases and 3 bases, in that order; junction bases with no gene match: 2.

Concerning this clone itself: Other DNA sequences in the sample encode the same CDR3. The chain joins TRBV2 to TRBJ2-3, with 7 bases fitting TRBD2. Germline CDR1 SNHLY, CDR2 FYNNEI. The CDR3 is 14 amino acids. The V segment lost 1 base and the J segment 3 bases; nucleotides outside the gene matches: 1. The CDR3 region is CASSEGLATDTQYF. In DNA form, the CDR3 reads TGTGCCAGCAGTGAAGGACTAGCAACAGATACGCAGTATTTT.

This chain connects TRBV5-1 to TRBJ2-6; 9 bases agree with TRBD1. V was clipped by 3 bases and J by 9 bases; unmatched bases: 4. The CDR3 is 14 amino acids. Germline V gene data show CDR1 as SGHRS and CDR2 as YFSETQ. The CDR3 loop reads CASSSQGAGNVLTF. In DNA, the CDR3 is TGCGCCAGCAGCTCACAGGGGGCGGGCAACGTCCTGACTTTC.

The chain links TRBV3-1 (or the pseudogene TRBV3-2) to TRBJ1-5; tentative D call: TRBD1 (5 bases). The V gene lost 4 bases and the J gene lost 5 bases, with 12 bases spanning the gap. The CDR3 contains 14 residues. Germline CDR1 LGHDT, CDR2 YNNKEL (reference sequence). The CDR3 coding sequence is TGTGCCAGCAGCCGATCGCGGGGGGATCAGCCCCAGCATTTT. The encoded protein is CASSRSRGDQPQHF.

The chain links TRBV25-1 to TRBJ2-7; D remains unclear. V lost 1 base and J 5 bases, leaving 3 bases between the germline ends. Germline CDR1 and CDR2: MGHDK and SYGVNS. The CDR3 loop spans 11 amino acids. The DNA of the CDR3 is TGTGCCAGCAGTGAATTCAACGAGCAGTACTTC. This sequence encodes CASSEFNEQYF.

This clone has only a few counts. This rearrangement joins TRBV27 to TRBJ2-1; TRBD1 matches at 7 bases. V dropped 11 bases and J dropped 0; count of bases not matched to a gene: 7. Germline values: CDR1 MNHEY, CDR2 SMNVEV (reference sequence). This CDR3 has 14 amino acids. CDR3 nucleotide sequence: TGTGCCGGAACGACAGGGAGCTCCTACAATGAGCAGTTCTTC. This translates into CAGTTGSSYNEQFF.

CDR3 sequence (DNA): TGTGCCACCAGCAGAGAGGACAGACCACAAGAGACCCAGTACTTC. Amino acid sequence: CATSREDRPQETQYF. This rearrangement joins TRBV15 to TRBJ2-5; D may be TRBD1 (6 bases). Germline V gene lookup returns CDR1 LNHNV and CDR2 YYDKDF (reference sequence). The CDR3 length is 15 residues. The V gene lost 0 bases and the J gene lost 2 bases, with 10 bases spanning the gap.

The chain combines TRBV6-5 with TRBJ2-7, with TRBD2 identical over 10 bases. V lost 5 bases and J lost 9; bases outside the gene matches: 13. The CDR3 contains 15 residues. Germline V lookup: CDR1 MNHEY, CDR2 SVGAGI. The CDR3 region is CASSPSGGSPTVQYF. CDR3 bases: TGTGCCAGCAGTCCTAGCGGGGGTTCTCCAACAGTGCAGTACTTC.

CDR3 DNA: TGTGCCAGCAGCTTCCTAGCGGGAGGGCAAGGCGAGCAGTACTTC. This translates into CASSFLAGGQGEQYF. J is TRBJ2-7 and V is TRBV7-6; 12 nucleotides line up with TRBD2. CDR1 and CDR2 from the germline V gene are SGHVS and FNYEAQ. This CDR3 is 15 amino acids long. Trimming cost V 3 bases and J 6 bases; bases outside gene matches: 6. Full variable domain (remainder filled in from reference TRBV7-6 and TRBJ2-7): GAGVSQSPRYKVTKRGQDVALRCDPISGHVSLYWYRQALGQGPEFLTYFNYEAQQDKSGLPNDRFSAERPEGSISTLTIQRTEQRDSAMYRCASSFLAGGQGEQYFGPGTRLTVT.

The chain carries TRBV7-8 and TRBJ2-7; D is unresolved. CDR3 length: 13 residues. The V gene lost 5 bases and the J gene lost 0 bases, with 8 bases spanning the gap. In germline, CDR1 is SGHVS, CDR2 FQNEAQ. As DNA, the CDR3 is TGTGCCAGCAGCCCCGATAGCTCCTACGAGCAGTACTTC. The encoded protein is CASSPDSSYEQYF.

The rearrangement links TRBV25-1 to TRBJ2-2, with a possible D match to TRBD2 (7 bases). The CDR3 length is 17 residues. CDR1 MGHDK and CDR2 SYGVNS come from the germline V gene. Trimming shortened V by 1 base and J by 0 bases, and 12 bases separated the two germline ends. CDR3 protein: CASSEWRGGTNTGELFF. Written as DNA, the CDR3 is TGTGCCAGCAGTGAATGGAGGGGGGGAACGAACACCGGGGAGCTGTTTTTT.

This chain uses TRBV12-5 with TRBJ2-3; tentative D call: TRBD2 (6 bases). The V gene's germline CDR1 is LGHNT and CDR2 FRNRAP. The CDR3 is 15 residues long. V gave up 6 bases and J gave up 0 bases, with 13 bases separating them. The CDR3 reads CASGSSGGSTDTQYF. CDR3 DNA sequence: TGTGCTAGTGGCTCCAGCGGAGGGAGCACAGATACGCAGTATTTT.

Regarding this clone: Within the sample, other DNA sequences also encode this same CDR3. V usage is TRBV6-5 and J usage is TRBJ1-1, with 7 positions matching TRBD1. V lost 2 bases and J lost 5; bases outside the gene matches: 2. The CDR3 runs 13 residues. Per the germline V gene, CDR1 is MNHEY and CDR2 is SVGAGI. CDR3 coding DNA: TGTGCCAGCAGTTACGCAGGGGGGACTGAAGCTTTCTTT. This codes for CASSYAGGTEAFF.

This chain uses TRBV5-1 with TRBJ1-2; D not resolved. Germline V gene data show CDR1 as SGHRS and CDR2 as YFSETQ. The CDR3 covers 15 residues. V was shortened by 2 bases and J by 2 bases, with 13 bases between the two germline ends. The CDR3 bases are TGCGCCAGCAGCTTACACACCTTAGCGAACTATGGCTACACCTTC. This gives the protein CASSLHTLANYGYTF.